This is a list of T cell receptor beta chains from one sample in a study of T-cell reconstitution after alpha-beta-depleted transplantation in children. MiXCR, run by TCRdb on the PCR reads, gives a single entry per CDR3 protein. The table records fewer than 700,000 distinct CDR3 sequences, about 23% of them present only once. Source: PBMCs, mostly from graft donor cells, taken 360 days after TCRalphabeta/CD19-depleted stem cell transplant. The source is a boy under three years old who had a stem cell transplant for acute myeloid leukemia, so the T cells may come from the graft donor. CDR3s include the opening cysteine and the closing phenylalanine or tryptophan. A D gene is named only where the DNA matches it firmly. Clone sizes are given selectively: once, few, many, or a class where the clone is expanded.

d_call	clone_size	v_call	j_call	cdr3_nt	cdr3_aa
TRBD1	NA	TRBV24-1	TRBJ2-3	TGTGCCACCTCTCACCGGGACAGGAGCACAGATACGCAGTATTTT	CATSHRDRSTDTQYF
NA	few	TRBV12-3/TRBV12-4	TRBJ1-1	TGTGCCAGCAGTTCCGGGGTGGCGGGGAACACTGAAGCTTTCTTT	CASSSGVAGNTEAFF
NA	few	TRBV11-2	TRBJ2-3	TGTGCCAGCAGCTTACGAACCACAGATACGCAGTATTTT	CASSLRTTDTQYF
TRBD2	many	TRBV15	TRBJ2-1	TGTGCCACCAGCAGGACTAGCGGGGAGCAGTTCTTC	CATSRTSGEQFF
NA	NA	TRBV9	TRBJ2-3	TGTGCCAGCAGCGGCCTCGGGGCGGGGGCCACAGATACGCAGTATTTT	CASSGLGAGATDTQYF
TRBD2	few	TRBV12-3/TRBV12-4	TRBJ2-2	TGTGCCAGCAGTTTCGAAGCGGGGGACTTGGAGACCGGGGAGCTGTTTTTT	CASSFEAGDLETGELFF
NA	many	TRBV5-1	TRBJ2-1	TGCGCCAGCAGCTTGGTAGGGACCGACTACAATGAGCAGTTCTTC	CASSLVGTDYNEQFF
TRBD1	NA	TRBV11-1	TRBJ2-7	TGTGCCAGCTCGGACAGGGGGTTCGGGAACGAGCAGTACTTC	CASSDRGFGNEQYF
NA	many	TRBV20-1	TRBJ2-3	TGCAGTGCTAGGAGAGTTGACGCGCAGTATTTT	CSARRVDAQYF
NA	NA	TRBV4-3	TRBJ2-3	TGCGCCAGCAGCCAAGTCGTTTCTAGCACAGATACGCAGTATTTT	CASSQVVSSTDTQYF
NA	few	TRBV27	TRBJ2-3	TGTGCCAGCAGTCCCACACTCTACTATACGCAGTATTTT	CASSPTLYYTQYF
TRBD1	few	TRBV5-4	TRBJ1-1	TGTGCCAGCAGCCCAGGGGGGGCAACGAACACTGAAGCTTTCTTT	CASSPGGATNTEAFF
NA	NA	TRBV20-1	TRBJ2-3	TGCAGTGCCTTTCGCTCACAGGAAGATACGCAGTATTTT	CSAFRSQEDTQYF
NA	few	TRBV7-2	TRBJ2-3	TGTGCCAGCAGCCCTACAGCGGGTACAGATACGCAGTATTTT	CASSPTAGTDTQYF
NA	many	TRBV20-1	TRBJ2-1	TGCAGTGCTAGACGGCCTACCTACAATGAGCAGTTCTTC	CSARRPTYNEQFF
TRBD2	few	TRBV15	TRBJ2-3	TGTGCCACCAGCAGGGTCATTGGGGGGGGATCTTTCACAGATACGCAGTATTTT	CATSRVIGGGSFTDTQYF
NA	few	TRBV27	TRBJ1-1	TGTGCCAGCAGTTCCCTCCAGACAGTTTTGACGAACACTGAAGCTTTCTTT	CASSSLQTVLTNTEAFF
TRBD2	NA	TRBV20-1	TRBJ2-3	TGCAGTGCTATAACTTGGACTAGCGGGGCGGTCACAGATACGCAGTATTTT	CSAITWTSGAVTDTQYF
NA	few	TRBV25-1	TRBJ2-7	TGTGCCAGCAGTGAACTCAACAGAGGATACGAGCAGTACTTC	CASSELNRGYEQYF
NA	NA	TRBV28	TRBJ2-7	TGTGCCAGCAGTTTATACACCTACGAGCAGTACTTC	CASSLYTYEQYF
NA	many	TRBV13	TRBJ2-3	TGTGCCAGCAGCTCAGCCGGGACGAGCACAGATACGCAGTATTTT	CASSSAGTSTDTQYF
TRBD1	NA	TRBV4-2	TRBJ2-5	TGTGCCAGCAGCCAAGATACAGGGGCGGAGACCCAGTACTTC	CASSQDTGAETQYF
TRBD2	NA	TRBV20-1	TRBJ2-3	TGCAGTGCTACCTGGGGGGGGATCGAGGCAGATACGCAGTATTTT	CSATWGGIEADTQYF
TRBD2	NA	TRBV12-3/TRBV12-4	TRBJ2-1	TGTGCCAGCAGCACGGGACTAGAGGGTGATGAGCAGTTCTTC	CASSTGLEGDEQFF
TRBD1	NA	TRBV19	TRBJ1-1	TGTGCCAGTAGTACGACAGGGGCGAACACTGAAGCTTTCTTT	CASSTTGANTEAFF
NA	NA	TRBV18	TRBJ1-4	TGTGCCAGCTCACCCGCCAGGGGCAGGGATGAAAAACTGTTTTTT	CASSPARGRDEKLFF